The 16 T cell receptor beta chains in this list originate from one sample, sequenced in a study of technical replicates of blood from several donors. Clones were read by immunoSEQ multiplex PCR, and TCRdb kept only the in-frame ones, dropping some. Among tens of thousands of clones listed, roughly 98% were seen once. Input material: T cells isolated from PBMCs. The receptors originated from a human donor in good health.

The chain has TRBV5-1 and TRBJ2-1, with 9 bases aligning to TRBD1. CDR3 size: 16 residues. Germline V lookup: CDR1 SGHRS, CDR2 YFSETQ. J lost 0 bases, V lost 5 bases, and 6 bases had no gene match. The CDR3 DNA reads TGCGCCAGCAGGGGACAGGGAGGATTCTCCTACAATGAGCAGTTCTTC. Protein: CASRGQGGFSYNEQFF. Full variable domain (missing parts from reference TRBV5-1 and TRBJ2-1): KAGVTQTPRYLIKTRGQQVTLSCSPISGHRSVSWYQQTPGQGLQFLFEYFSETQRNKGNFPGRFSGRQFSNSRSEMNVSTLELGDSALYLCASRGQGGFSYNEQFFGPGTRLTVL.

This chain links TRBV7-9 with TRBJ1-5, with TRBD1 matching 7 bases. J lost 1 base, V lost 5 bases, and 2 bases had no gene match. Germline CDR1 and CDR2: SEHNR and FQNEAQ (reference sequence). The CDR3 runs 14 residues. CDR3 sequence: CASSPQGSNQPQHF. The CDR3 region has the DNA TGTGCCAGCAGCCCACAGGGGAGCAATCAGCCCCAGCATTTT.

The V call is TRBV5-5, the J call TRBJ1-5; unclear D gene. The CDR3 covers 13 residues. The V end lost 2 bases, the J end lost 7 bases, and 10 bases lay between the germline ends. Germline lookup yields CDR1 SGHKS and CDR2 YYEKEE (reference sequence). Here the CDR3 DNA reads TGTGCCAGCAGCTTCTGGGTGGGCCAGCCCCAGCATTTT. Translating gives CASSFWVGQPQHF.

The chain has TRBV10-1 and TRBJ2-7; the match to TRBD1 covers 11 bases. J gave up 7 bases and V 6 bases, and 5 bases lay outside the gene matches. The CDR3 is 13 amino acids. From germline, CDR1 is WNHNN and CDR2 SYGVQD (reference sequence). The CDR3 region has the DNA TGCGCCAGCAGCGGACAGGGGGCGAGGGAGCAGTACTTC. Translation gives CASSGQGAREQYF.

This clone showed up just once. The J gene is TRBJ2-1, the V gene TRBV6-1; 7 nucleotides line up with TRBD2. This CDR3 is 15 amino acids long. Germline V gives CDR1 MNHNS, CDR2 SASEGT. V shed 3 bases and J 1 base; nucleotides not matched to a gene: 3. As DNA, the CDR3 is TGTGCCAGCAGTGACCTAGCGGATTCCTACAATGAGCAGTTCTTC. Translation gives CASSDLADSYNEQFF.

The chain has TRBV28 and TRBJ1-2; possible D gene TRBD1, 5 bases. V gave up 3 bases and J gave up 14 bases, with 16 bases separating them. CDR1 is MDHEN and CDR2 is SYDVKM in the germline V gene. The length of the CDR3 is 12 residues. The CDR3 DNA reads TGTGCCAGCAGTTTGAGCGGCTTCGGGGGAACCTTC. Translated, it gives CASSLSGFGGTF.

The rearrangement uses TRBV29-1 and TRBJ1-2; TRBD1 might be the D (5 bases). The CDR3 extends over 11 amino acids. CDR1 and CDR2 (germline): SQVTM, ANQGSEA. Deletions cut 7 bases from V and 4 bases from J, with 10 bases between. CDR3 DNA sequence: TGCAGCGCCGACAGAGGCTATGGCTACACCTTC. This encodes CSADRGYGYTF.

The rearrangement uses TRBV5-8 and TRBJ2-7, with D perhaps TRBD1 (5 bases). Trimming shortened V by 0 bases and J by 2 bases, and 18 bases separated the two germline ends. The germline V gene encodes CDR1 SGHTS and CDR2 YDEGEE. The CDR3 extends over 17 amino acids. The CDR3 region has the DNA TGTGCCAGCAGCTTGGAAGCTGTGGCCAGGGTCGCCTACGAGCAGTACTTC. Encoded protein: CASSLEAVARVAYEQYF.

This chain uses TRBV11-2 with TRBJ2-5; TRBD2 agrees at 8 bases. V was pared by 1 base and J by 4 bases, with 5 bases of the junction left unmatched. Germline CDR1 and CDR2: SGHAT and FQNNGV. This CDR3 spans 15 amino acids. CDR3: CASSLVGGGIETQYF. The CDR3 nucleotides read TGTGCCAGCAGCTTAGTGGGCGGGGGGATAGAGACCCAGTACTTC. The variable domain in full, completed from reference TRBV11-2 and TRBJ2-5, reads EAGVAQSPRYKIIEKRQSVAFWCNPISGHATLYWYQQILGQGPKLLIQFQNNGVVDDSQLPKDRFSAERLKGVDSTLKIQPAKLEDSAVYLCASSLVGGGIETQYFGPGTRLLVL.

J is TRBJ2-1 and V is TRBV11-2; TRBD2 agrees at 8 bases. The CDR3 totals 15 residues. Germline assignment: CDR1 SGHAT and CDR2 FQNNGV. V was pared by 4 bases and J by 7 bases, with 9 bases of the junction left unmatched. The CDR3 region has the DNA TGTGCCAGCAGCTCTCTCGCGGGAGGTGGGAATGAGCAGTTCTTC. This translates into CASSSLAGGGNEQFF.

The chain carries TRBV6-4 and TRBJ2-2; possible D gene TRBD1, 5 bases. Trimming cost V 8 bases and J 6 bases, with 16 bases left between them. CDR3 size: 14 residues. Germline lookup yields CDR1 MRHNA and CDR2 SNTAGT. CDR3 in amino acids: CASSVTAISGELFF. For the CDR3, the DNA is TGTGCCAGCTCGGTGACAGCTATCTCCGGGGAGCTGTTTTTT.

The chain is built from TRBV28 and TRBJ1-1; maybe TRBD1 (6 bases). Germline V gene lookup returns CDR1 MDHEN and CDR2 SYDVKM. The CDR3 is 14 residues long. V was clipped by 7 bases and J by 5 bases, with 17 bases between them. The CDR3 here is CASIGQGLRTEAFF. The CDR3 DNA reads TGTGCCAGCATTGGTCAGGGGCTTAGGACTGAAGCTTTCTTT.

The rearrangement uses TRBV14 and TRBJ2-1; 10 positions match TRBD1. The CDR3 spans 18 residues. From germline, CDR1 is SGHDN and CDR2 FVKESK. V dropped 0 bases and J dropped 8; count of bases not matched to a gene: 13. CDR3 in DNA: TGTGCCAGCAGCCAAGACGAGGGACAGGGGAGCCTTTGGCATGAGCAGTTCTTC. This codes for CASSQDEGQGSLWHEQFF.

The rearrangement joins TRBV6-1 to TRBJ2-7; no definite D call. Trimming left V 4 bases short and J 5 bases short, with 18 bases between. There are 15 residues in the CDR3. Germline assignment: CDR1 MNHNS and CDR2 SASEGT. The CDR3 spells CASSVGWQVVDEQYF. The CDR3 nucleotides are TGTGCCAGCAGTGTTGGTTGGCAGGTAGTTGACGAGCAGTACTTC.

This clone showed up just once. The genes are TRBV9 and TRBJ2-7, with 8 bases matching TRBD1. The CDR3 extends over 15 amino acids. Germline trimming cut 0 bases from V and 5 bases from J; bases unmatched to any gene: 7. Germline CDR1 SGDLS, CDR2 YYNGEE. The CDR3 here is CASSVGTGISHEQYF. In nucleotides, the CDR3 is TGTGCCAGCAGCGTAGGGACAGGGATTTCACACGAGCAGTACTTC. Variable domain in full (rest from reference TRBV9 and TRBJ2-7): DSGVTQTPKHLITATGQRVTLRCSPRSGDLSVYWYQQSLDQGLQFLIQYYNGEERAKGNILERFSAQQFPDLHSELNLSSLELGDSALYFCASSVGTGISHEQYFGPGTRLTVT.

The genes are TRBV11-2 and TRBJ1-6; D unresolved. Germline V gene sequence: CDR1 SGHAT, CDR2 FQNNGV. CDR3 size: 13 residues. The V gene lost 5 bases and the J gene lost 4 bases, with 6 bases spanning the gap. The CDR3 region is CASSPRYNSPLHF. CDR3 sequence (DNA): TGTGCCAGCAGCCCCCGGTATAATTCACCCCTCCACTTT.